The entry below gives a single T cell receptor beta chain sequence along with its context. The CDR3 covers 15 residues. CDR1 SGHRS and CDR2 YFSETQ come from the germline V gene. Trimming left V 4 bases short and J 4 bases short, with 17 bases between. The PCR employed 60 Vbeta primers together with 13 Jbeta primers. Measured with immunoSEQ multiplex PCR; TCRdb has only the in-frame clones, and not every one. The sample consists of 150,000 to 200,000 clones, 82% of them appearing once. The sample belongs to a study of cytomegalovirus exposure and HLA in healthy donors. V and J are TRBV5-1 and TRBJ1-2, with D possibly TRBD1 on 5 matching bases. Sequences were obtained from PBMCs. The TCR originated in a man aged 40-49 years in good health and CMV-seronegative. CDR3 sequence: CASSPTLGAAYGYTF. The CDR3 DNA reads as TGCGCCAGCAGCCCAACCCTAGGGGCGGCCTATGGCTACACCTTC.